This T cell receptor (beta chain) was recovered during a study of human T cells and chemical hapten exposure (TCRdb year 2021). A note on the overall study: For sensitization, 2% DPC in acetone was applied to a 2 cm by 2 cm area of upper inner arm skin. Patients additionally received weekly therapeutic DPC doses to the scalp throughout the approximately 25-week study period. Patch tests used Finn chambers with 0.01% DPC on the upper back, scored after 6 days by International Contact Dermatitis Research Group standards. Alopecia areata with under or over 50% scalp involvement, alopecia totalis and alopecia universalis were represented in the patient cohort, which was mostly female. Libraries were combined into a pool for sequencing, and differences in TCR yield between samples came mainly from small differences in library volumes within the pool. Peripheral blood TCR repertoire changes were tracked in vivo in alopecia patients during primary and secondary sensitization to the hapten diphenylcyclopropenone (DPC). Blood was sampled from patients pre-sensitization (week 0) and at 2, 6 and about 24 weeks after DPC sensitization. About 30 alopecia patients provided blood for TCR sequencing at one to four time points (pre-sensitization, 2, 6 and 24 weeks).

The CDR3 has 14 amino acids, counting the end cysteine and phenylalanine. Only CDR3 DNA is held: 42 bases, read in frame from base 1. A distance of 12 bases separates the germline ends of V and J, which lose 5 bases and 2 bases respectively. Sample time point, as interpreted from the label and publication: patch test 3, about 24 weeks after DPC sensitization. The intended sense of this specimen's treatment or condition label: therapeutic diphenylcyclopropenone sensitization with weekly scalp DPC. Blood at each patch-test visit was drawn before the patch test was applied. Patients were considered eligible if aged 18 to 70, diagnosed with alopecia and deemed suitable for DPC therapy, and patients were excluded if pregnant. Total RNA was isolated from unfractionated whole blood collected in Tempus Blood RNA tubes. Study-wide conclusions, independent of this receptor: After repeated subsampling, the strength of the expansion versus patch-test correlation and the threshold at which it became significant changed. A positive correlation was found between the number of PT1 expanded TCRs and patch test score, with significance reached at thresholds 8, 16 and 32 but not 4. DPC sensitization did not change the number of TCRs with a frequency above 1 in 1000, and there was no evidence of changes in global repertoire structure. All patients had alopecia, a presumed autoimmune disease, so their immune response might differ from that of healthy individuals. Compared with pre-sensitization or healthy control sets, expanded TCRs formed significantly more large CDR3 similarity clusters, which is consistent with antigen-driven responses.

The method was RACE. TCRdb lists the instrument as NextSeq 500. Library preparation attached unique molecular identifiers to individual cDNA molecules for quantitative, reproducible TCR counting. For every blood RNA sample, sequencing covered both the TCR alpha and TCR beta chains. Per the source publication's procedure: A median of about 100,000 TCRs per sample was observed, with a range of roughly 20,000 to 750,000. The Decombinator software suite was used to annotate V, J and CDR3 in the TCR reads. To make PS versus PT1 abundance plots, every sample was subsampled to the same number of TCRs (28,000). Expanded TCRs were defined as absent before sensitization and observed at least eight times at the 2-week time point. In TCRdb, the public reads were trimmed at Q25 with fastp and aligned with MiXCR, with productive beta chains retained. When rows share a CDR3 protein, they turn into one entry using the most common DNA and genes. TCRdb's processing, not the authors', yielded these V and J calls. The sample records about 110,000 distinct CDR3 sequences, less than 45% of which are singletons. Roughly 2.5% of the sample comes from the top ten.

Turning to this clonotype: The target of this receptor is not known. Base qualities are not recorded, but no much larger clone differs from it by a single base.

Rearrangement joined TRBV12-3 or TRBV12-4 to TRBJ1-2, and possibly TRBD1, on 6 matching bases. This sequence originates from a man aged 40-50 years with alopecia areata. Some clones in this sample may be carry-over from other donors' samples. The sequenced sample was whole blood, obtained in connection with sensitization to the hapten diphenylcyclopropenone (DPC). The DNA is as follows: TGTGCCAGCAGTGTCACCGGGACAAACTATGGCTACACCTTC. Its protein reads: CASSVTGTNYGYTF.